This is a list of T cell receptor beta chains from one sample in a study of blood T cell repertoires in COVID-19. The repertoire was sequenced with immunoSEQ multiplex PCR; TCRdb's copy has only in-frame clones and lacks some. This sample carries fewer than 200,000 clones, 80% to 90% of them seen once, and the ten largest clones take 1.5% to 2%. The sequenced material came from peripheral blood. These receptor sequences come from a man aged 18 to 30 who had recovered from COVID-19. The CDR3 runs from the conserved cysteine through the conserved F or W. Each record gives: J gene, V gene, CDR3 protein.

J: TRBJ2-2
V: TRBV7-9
CDR3: CASSLAGTSSSGELFF

J: TRBJ2-3
V: TRBV5-1
CDR3: CASSPPQGTDTQYF

J: TRBJ2-5
V: TRBV7-3
CDR3: CASSRTGGEETQYF

J: TRBJ2-5
V: TRBV7-6
CDR3: CASSLGLAGDRETQYF

J: TRBJ2-2
V: TRBV28
CDR3: CASSSADRVTGELFF

J: TRBJ2-7
V: TRBV2
CDR3: CASSPGRGQSYEQYF

J: TRBJ2-1
V: TRBV10-3
CDR3: CAISARSYNEQFF

J: TRBJ2-1
V: TRBV9
CDR3: CASSARGFPGLAGGEQFF

J: TRBJ2-1
V: TRBV2
CDR3: CASWRELGNEQFF

J: TRBJ1-1
V: TRBV7-9
CDR3: CASRRKGAEAFF

J: TRBJ1-2
V: TRBV11-2
CDR3: CASSPIRGAWDGYTF

J: TRBJ1-6
V: TRBV5-4
CDR3: CASSLLQGGPRNSPLHF

J: TRBJ2-2
V: TRBV7-2
CDR3: CASSLEQNTGELFF

J: TRBJ2-5
V: TRBV10-3
CDR3: CAISDTGQETQYF

J: TRBJ2-1
V: TRBV3-1/TRBV3-2
CDR3: CASTGGREQFF

J: TRBJ2-7
V: TRBV11-3
CDR3: CASSQSRGGGPYEQYF

J: TRBJ1-2
V: TRBV30
CDR3: CAWTALRGHNYGYTF

J: TRBJ1-5
V: TRBV3-1/TRBV3-2
CDR3: CASSQGAGVRPQHF

J: TRBJ1-1
V: TRBV5-4
CDR3: CASSPPGQGVPEAFF

J: TRBJ2-3
V: TRBV5-6
CDR3: CASSPGLAGVVDTQYF

J: TRBJ2-1
V: TRBV9
CDR3: CASSLTSGYYNEQFF

J: TRBJ2-2
V: TRBV7-2
CDR3: CASSLDVGRAATGELFF

J: TRBJ2-4
V: TRBV19
CDR3: CASSIHPAGVNIQYF

J: TRBJ2-5
V: TRBV5-6
CDR3: CASFPSGGETQYF

J: TRBJ2-3
V: TRBV29-1
CDR3: CSFTRLAGVSSTDTQYF

J: TRBJ2-3
V: TRBV28
CDR3: CASSLFRGYTDTQYF

J: TRBJ1-6
V: TRBV6-5
CDR3: CASSYSLSPLHF

J: TRBJ2-5
V: TRBV6-6
CDR3: CASSYSRGRAQETQYF

J: TRBJ2-1
V: TRBV6-5
CDR3: CASSSPPKQFF

J: TRBJ1-6
V: TRBV6-5
CDR3: CASMGQGASGVHF

J: TRBJ2-1
V: TRBV20-1
CDR3: CSASSYSLAVTNEQFF

J: TRBJ2-2
V: TRBV19
CDR3: CASGLAGENTGELFF

J: TRBJ2-2
V: TRBV5-6
CDR3: CASSLVGRGNTGELFF

J: TRBJ1-3
V: TRBV4-1
CDR3: CASSSPGQGLKNTIYF

J: TRBJ2-5
V: TRBV7-6
CDR3: CASSSIGEPRETQYF

J: TRBJ2-7
V: TRBV5-4
CDR3: CASSLWTGAYEQYF

J: TRBJ1-6
V: TRBV9
CDR3: CASSPSGTVYSPLHF

J: TRBJ1-6
V: TRBV5-6
CDR3: CASSLGWEYNSPLHF

J: TRBJ2-5
V: TRBV13
CDR3: CASSSRETQYF

J: TRBJ2-1
V: TRBV27
CDR3: CASRSERGNEQFF

J: TRBJ1-1
V: TRBV3-1/TRBV3-2
CDR3: CASSPGTVNTEAFF

J: TRBJ2-2
V: TRBV4-3
CDR3: CASSQVPGHLNTGELFF

J: TRBJ1-1
V: TRBV6-5
CDR3: CASSYSGTGTTEAFF

J: TRBJ1-1
V: TRBV18
CDR3: CASSRDRGEAFF

J: TRBJ1-1
V: TRBV6-2/TRBV6-3
CDR3: CASSLSGNTEAFF

J: TRBJ2-4
V: TRBV21-1
CDR3: CASSPRKVRALLAKNIQYF

J: TRBJ1-5
V: TRBV7-9
CDR3: CASSPGGTGQPQHF

J: TRBJ2-4
V: TRBV3-1/TRBV3-2
CDR3: CASSQGGGSDGNIQYF

J: TRBJ1-5
V: TRBV19
CDR3: CASSIVDIQGPHF

J: TRBJ2-2
V: TRBV6-5
CDR3: CASKGAGELFF